These 8 T cell receptor beta chains were sequenced from one sample in a study of T cell responses to AZD1222 COVID-19 vaccine listed by TCRdb under 2021. The library was prepared using the immunoSEQ multiplex PCR assay. This is the immuneACCESS table as TCRdb keeps it, with only in-frame sequences that have V and J called. A part of the clones is gone; compared with another copy, unresolved V genes explain less than half, and the rest is unexplained. The sample table shows 150,000 to 200,000 clones, and around 89% are seen once. The ten largest account for 3.5% to 4.5% of the sample. Read against the paper, the sample's time point label means: about 28 days (+/-7) after the second vaccine dose. The treatment or condition label corresponds to: meningococcal conjugate vaccine given as trial control. Here the sequenced sample was peripheral blood, taken 28 days after the second dose of the MenACWY control vaccine. Receptor source: an adult who received the MenACWY meningococcal vaccine as a control.

The V call is TRBV28, the J call TRBJ2-1, with D possibly TRBD1 on 7 matching bases. Germline CDR1 reads MDHEN; CDR2 reads SYDVKM. The CDR3 runs to 17 residues. Deletions cut 1 base from V and 9 bases from J, with 22 bases between. CDR3 sequence (DNA): TGTGCCAGCAGTTTATCATACAGGGGTATGGGAGGAGTTGAGCAGTTCTTC. Protein product: CASSLSYRGMGGVEQFF.

This clone showed up just once. V is TRBV18 and J is TRBJ2-2; D is undetermined. V lost 0 bases to trimming and J lost 0 bases, with 11 bases between them. Germline V CDR1 and CDR2: KGHSH, LQKENI. This CDR3 spans 17 amino acids. CDR3 bases: TGTGCCAGCTCACCACCTTCTACAGCCTCGAACACCGGGGAGCTGTTTTTT. Its translation: CASSPPSTASNTGELFF.

The V call is TRBV7-2, the J call TRBJ2-5; D gene uncertain. Germline values: CDR1 SGHTA, CDR2 FQGNSA. The CDR3 has 15 residues. The V end was cut by 0 bases, the J end by 0 bases, with 8 bases between. The chain's CDR3 is CASSLAGGDQETQYF. CDR3 DNA sequence: TGTGCCAGCAGCTTAGCTGGTGGCGACCAAGAGACCCAGTACTTC.

This chain joins TRBV5-6 and TRBJ2-1, with 7 nucleotides matching TRBD1. V gave up 2 bases and J gave up 2 bases; unmatched junction bases: 7. Germline V gene sequence: CDR1 SGHDT, CDR2 YYEEEE. This CDR3 region has 16 residues. The CDR3 DNA follows: TGTGCCAGCAGCTTCCTTACAGGGGAAGCCTACAATGAGCAGTTCTTC. Encoded protein: CASSFLTGEAYNEQFF.

The genes are TRBV5-6 and TRBJ2-6, with D perhaps TRBD1 or TRBD2 (5 bases each). V was clipped by 2 bases and J by 4 bases, with 16 bases between them. From germline, CDR1 is SGHDT and CDR2 YYEEEE. This CDR3 has 17 amino acids. The CDR3 nucleotides read TGTGCCAGCAGCTTCCGGGACGGCGTAGCAGGGGCCAACGTCCTGACTTTC. This encodes CASSFRDGVAGANVLTF.

V gene TRBV2 combines with J gene TRBJ2-7; the D is unclear. The CDR3 sequence is 12 residues long. Trimming removed 6 bases at V and 5 bases at J, with 11 bases between. Germline V gene sequence: CDR1 SNHLY, CDR2 FYNNEI. The CDR3 DNA reads as TGTGCCAGCAGAATCCACCTCGACGAGCAGTACTTC. Translating it yields CASRIHLDEQYF.

The chain uses TRBV25-1 and TRBJ2-3; TRBD2 might be the D (7 bases). V shed 3 bases and J shed 4 bases, with 17 bases lying between them. The germline CDR1 and CDR2 sequences are MGHDK and SYGVNS. CDR3 size: 16 residues. The chain's CDR3 is CASSDRGGGQSDTQYF. In nucleotides, the CDR3 is TGTGCCAGCAGTGATAGGGGGGGAGGGCAATCAGATACGCAGTATTTT.

This rearrangement joins TRBV6-2 or TRBV6-3 to TRBJ1-1; D may be TRBD1 (5 bases). The CDR3 has 13 residues. Trimming shortened V by 6 bases and J by 3 bases, and 11 bases separated the two germline ends. Per germline, CDR1 MNHEY and CDR2 SVGEGT. The CDR3: CASSPRGYTEAFF. CDR3 in DNA: TGTGCCAGCAGCCCTAGGGGTTACACTGAAGCTTTCTTT.